This T cell receptor (beta chain) was found in a study of vaccination and CD4 T cells after COVID-19. As for the study in general: Nasal swab PCR detected SARS-CoV-2 in convalescent patients; about 9 had mild disease, one severe. Control cultures were given a CEFX pool, an HIV-1 Nef pool, or no peptide.

With respect to this clonotype: The antigen is undetermined.

Germline lookup yields CDR1 DFQATT and CDR2 SNEGSKA (reference sequence). CDR3 length equals 14 residues. Deletions cut 1 base from V and 2 bases from J, with 9 bases between. The treatment denotes: approximately nine-day PBMC culture with coronavirus spike peptide pools or control peptides (ViraFEST assay). ViraFEST used peptide pools to expand antigen-specific T cells before TCR sequencing. Fresh IL-2 medium replaced half the culture medium on days 3 and 7. Cultured CD4+ T cells had their DNA profiled by the Oncomine TCR Beta short-read assay. TCRdb processed the PCR reads anew with MiXCR; each CDR3 protein has one entry. The repertoire consists of roughly 15,000 distinct CDR3 sequences, with about 48% occurring once and the leading ten covering around 4%.

The receptor comes from a human donor who had recovered from COVID-19. The sample in question was CD4+ T cells from blood, cultured in vitro, obtained before SARS-CoV-2 vaccination. This chain joins TRBV20-1 and TRBJ2-1; maybe TRBD2 (5 bases). CDR3 nucleotide sequence: TGCAGTGCTAGAGGGGCTAGCACCTACAATGAGCAGTTCTTC. Its translation is CSARGASTYNEQFF.